What follows are 24 T cell receptor beta chains derived from one specimen sequenced in a study of radiotherapy plus CTLA-4 blockade in lung cancer. Libraries were prepared by immunoSEQ multiplex PCR; TCRdb keeps only in-frame clonotypes and omits some of them. The sample has 40,000 to 50,000 clones; 65% to 75% are singletons. Sequences were derived from peripheral blood, sampled from a patient treated with radiotherapy plus ipilimumab. These receptors came from a human donor with non-small cell lung cancer who had stable disease on radiotherapy plus ipilimumab.

The chain couples TRBV11-3 to TRBJ1-2; D unresolved. Trimming shortened V by 0 bases and J by 4 bases, and 12 bases separated the two germline ends. CDR3 length: 15 amino acids. From germline, CDR1 is SGHNT and CDR2 YENEEA. CDR3: CASSLDSGGIYGYTF. CDR3 in DNA: TGTGCCAGCAGCTTAGATTCTGGAGGGATCTATGGCTACACCTTC.

The V gene is TRBV19, the J gene TRBJ2-3, with TRBD2 matching over 9 bases. V lost 6 bases, J lost 5 bases, and 9 bases stayed unmatched. This CDR3 contains 15 residues. Germline CDR1 LNHDA, CDR2 SQIVND (reference sequence). CDR3: CASSPNSGGIDTQYF. CDR3 DNA sequence: TGTGCCAGTAGCCCGAATAGCGGGGGAATAGATACGCAGTATTTT.

This CDR3 is CSAFGEGATNEKLFF. The CDR3 DNA sequence: TGCAGCGCCTTTGGGGAGGGGGCAACTAATGAAAAACTGTTTTTT. The gene calls are TRBV29-1 and TRBJ1-4, with a weak D call TRBD1 (6 bases). This CDR3 has 15 residues. Germline V lookup: CDR1 SQVTM, CDR2 ANQGSEA. Trimming took off 7 bases at V and 0 bases at J, with 15 bases between the two ends.

CDR3 nucleotides: TGTGCCAGTAGTATGAGAAGGACAGGGGAGGCAGATACGCAGTATTTT. Its translation: CASSMRRTGEADTQYF. The chain links TRBV19 to TRBJ2-3; 9 nucleotides match TRBD1. In germline, CDR1 is LNHDA, CDR2 SQIVND (reference sequence). The CDR3 loop spans 16 amino acids. V lost 3 bases, J lost 4 bases, and 8 bases stayed unmatched.

J is TRBJ1-5 and V is TRBV28, with D tentatively TRBD1 (6 bases). The germline V gene encodes CDR1 MDHEN and CDR2 SYDVKM. V lost 6 bases to trimming and J lost 0 bases, with 15 bases between them. This CDR3 has 16 amino acids. The chain's CDR3 is CASSRPGAHSNQPQHF. The CDR3 DNA reads TGTGCCAGCAGCAGACCAGGGGCACATAGCAATCAGCCCCAGCATTTT.

V gene TRBV27 combines with J gene TRBJ1-5; 7 nucleotides align to TRBD1. The germline gives CDR1 MNHEY, CDR2 SMNVEV (reference sequence). The junction had 8 bases not matched to a gene; V was cut back by 5 bases and J by 7 bases. There are 14 residues in the CDR3. CDR3 protein: CASSKQGDRQPQHF. CDR3 nucleotide sequence: TGTGCCAGCAGTAAGCAGGGGGATCGGCAGCCCCAGCATTTT.

The V and J genes are TRBV7-2 and TRBJ1-3; D is unresolved. The CDR3 contains 16 residues. Trimming cost V 5 bases and J 0 bases, with 14 bases left between them. Germline CDR1 and CDR2: SGHTA and FQGNSA. The CDR3 DNA follows: TGTGCCAGCAGCATGCCGCGGGCAGCCTCTGGAAACACCATATATTTT. This sequence encodes CASSMPRAASGNTIYF.

This clone was seen only a few times. CDR3 in amino acids: CASSDHRDGSYNSPLHF. DNA for the CDR3: TGTGCCAGCAGCGACCACAGGGACGGGTCCTATAATTCACCCCTCCACTTT. The rearrangement joins TRBV9 to TRBJ1-6; a weak D match, TRBD1 (6 bases). The CDR3 contains 17 residues. Germline V lookup: CDR1 SGDLS, CDR2 YYNGEE. V was pared by 3 bases and J by 1 base, with 14 bases between. The full variable domain, rest sourced from reference TRBV9 and TRBJ1-6, is DSGVTQTPKHLITATGQRVTLRCSPRSGDLSVYWYQQSLDQGLQFLIQYYNGEERAKGNILERFSAQQFPDLHSELNLSSLELGDSALYFCASSDHRDGSYNSPLHFGNGTRLTVT.

This chain links TRBV5-1 with TRBJ1-1; tentatively, D is TRBD1 (6 bases). With 3 bases removed from V and 4 bases from J, the gap between germline ends came to 19 bases. Germline V CDR1 and CDR2: SGHRS, YFSETQ. The CDR3 covers 16 residues. The CDR3 sequence is CASSSPAGVGSTEAFF. DNA for the CDR3: TGCGCCAGCAGCTCGCCAGCAGGGGTCGGAAGCACTGAAGCTTTCTTT.

This chain connects TRBV5-5 to TRBJ1-1; TRBD1 agrees at 8 bases. The CDR3 loop spans 15 amino acids. Trimming at V came to 4 bases and at J to 0 bases, leaving 5 bases not matched to a gene. The germline CDR1 and CDR2 sequences are SGHKS and YYEKEE (reference sequence). CDR3 coding DNA: TGTGCCAGCAGCGGTGCAGGGGGCTTGAACACTGAAGCTTTCTTT. It is translated as CASSGAGGLNTEAFF.

The count of this clone is one. The chain combines TRBV29-1 with TRBJ2-3, with 8 nucleotides matching TRBD2. V trimming: 2 bases; J trimming: 5 bases; junction bases outside the gene matches: 3. CDR3 length: 13 amino acids. The V gene's germline CDR1 is SQVTM and CDR2 ANQGSEA. CDR3 DNA: TGCAGCGTTGAAATCGGGGGGGAAGATACGCAGTATTTT. As protein: CSVEIGGEDTQYF.

CDR3 nucleotides: TGTGCCAGCACCCGACTAGCGGGGATCACCGGGGAGCTGTTTTTT. Protein product: CASTRLAGITGELFF. This sequence joins TRBV6-5 and TRBJ2-2; 11 bases agree with TRBD2. V lost 7 bases to trimming and J lost 4 bases; unmatched junction nucleotides: 5. Germline loops: CDR1 MNHEY, CDR2 SVGAGI. The CDR3 sequence is 15 residues long.

The chain combines TRBV9 with TRBJ2-7; 13 bases map to TRBD2. Trimming removed 4 bases from V and 2 bases from J; junction bases left unmatched: 3. Germline CDR1 is SGDLS and CDR2 is YYNGEE. The CDR3 length is 15 residues. The CDR3 DNA follows: TGTGCCAGCAGCAGGGGACTAGCGGGGACCTACGAGCAGTACTTC. Translated: CASSRGLAGTYEQYF.

The V call is TRBV6-5, the J call TRBJ1-1; D not resolved. Germline V gene data show CDR1 as MNHEY and CDR2 as SVGAGI. CDR3 size: 12 residues. With 6 bases removed from V and 1 base from J, the gap between germline ends came to 6 bases. In DNA, the CDR3 is TGTGCCAGCAGCTATACGAACACTGAAGCTTTCTTT. Amino acid sequence: CASSYTNTEAFF.

A few counts support this clone. The chain joins TRBV11-2 to TRBJ2-5; D perhaps matches TRBD2 (6 bases). The CDR3 covers 14 residues. Germline CDR1 and CDR2: SGHAT and FQNNGV. Deletions cut 0 bases from V and 7 bases from J, with 12 bases between. The CDR3 loop is CASSLEERARTQYF. The CDR3 coding sequence is TGTGCCAGCAGCTTAGAGGAGCGGGCAAGGACCCAGTACTTC.

This clone appeared a few times. CDR3 residues: CASSPGTMGKETQYF. In DNA form, the CDR3 reads TGTGCCAGCTCACCTGGGACTATGGGGAAAGAGACCCAGTACTTC. This chain uses TRBV18 with TRBJ2-5, with 7 bases identical to TRBD2. Germline V lookup: CDR1 KGHSH, CDR2 LQKENI. There are 15 residues in the CDR3. V shed 3 bases and J 3 bases; nucleotides not matched to a gene: 7.

CDR3 DNA: TGTGCCAGCAGCCCACTTTGGACAGAAGCTTTCTTT. It translates to CASSPLWTEAFF. The rearrangement links TRBV9 to TRBJ1-1, with a weak D call TRBD1 (5 bases). Looked up from germline, CDR1 is SGDLS and CDR2 is YYNGEE. The CDR3 totals 12 residues. Trimming removed 4 bases from V and 8 bases from J, with 12 bases in between.

This clone showed up just once. DNA for the CDR3: TGTGCCATCAGTGGGACAGTCCGGATGTACGAGCAGTACTTC. This translates into CAISGTVRMYEQYF. The chain links TRBV10-3 to TRBJ2-7; the D gene is possibly TRBD1 (6 bases). This CDR3 region has 14 residues. Germline V gene sequence: CDR1 ENHRY, CDR2 SYGVKD. V shed 4 bases and J shed 4 bases, with 14 bases lying between them.

This clone came up once. The genes are TRBV7-3 and TRBJ2-1; the match to TRBD1 covers 9 bases. CDR1 and CDR2 (germline): SGHTA, FQGTGA. V lost 5 bases to trimming and J lost 7 bases; unmatched junction nucleotides: 9. The CDR3 is made up of 15 amino acids. In DNA, the CDR3 is TGTGCCAGCAGCCCAACGCGGGACAGGGTTAATGAGCAGTTCTTC. This encodes CASSPTRDRVNEQFF.

The chain couples TRBV10-2 to TRBJ1-1; D is unclear. This CDR3 comprises 13 residues. In germline, CDR1 is WSHSY, CDR2 SAAADI. The ends were cut back, 5 bases at V and 2 bases at J, with 9 bases in the middle. The CDR3 region has the DNA TGCGCCAGCAGTCTTGAGGGAAACACTGAAGCTTTCTTT. Its protein is CASSLEGNTEAFF.

This clone appeared a few times. V gene TRBV10-3 combines with J gene TRBJ2-5; 7 positions match TRBD2. This CDR3 has 14 residues. Germline loops: CDR1 ENHRY, CDR2 SYGVKD. The V segment lost 5 bases and the J segment 2 bases; nucleotides outside the gene matches: 5. The CDR3: CAISWWGGQETQYF. Written as DNA, the CDR3 is TGTGCCATCAGTTGGTGGGGGGGACAAGAGACCCAGTACTTC.

This clone is a singleton in its sample. V usage is TRBV2 and J usage is TRBJ1-6, with a possible D match to TRBD1 (6 bases). This CDR3 spans 13 amino acids. Germline CDR1 reads SNHLY; CDR2 reads FYNNEI. Trimming stripped 8 bases from V and 10 bases from J, with 15 bases between. Here the CDR3 DNA reads TGTGCCAGCGGCCCTTACAGGGACTCACCCCTCCACTTT. Its translation: CASGPYRDSPLHF.

The chain has TRBV4-3 and TRBJ1-6, with D unresolved. Germline CDR1 LGHNA, CDR2 YSLEER. The V and J ends lost 1 base and 6 bases respectively, with 13 bases between them. CDR3 length equals 16 residues. CDR3 in amino acids: CASSQAAVGINSPLHF. In DNA, the CDR3 is TGCGCCAGCAGCCAAGCCGCGGTTGGCATTAATTCACCCCTCCACTTT.

The chain is built from TRBV5-6 and TRBJ1-2, with 7 bases matching TRBD1. V was pared by 6 bases and J by 5 bases, with 7 bases of the junction left unmatched. CDR1 and CDR2 from the germline V gene are SGHDT and YYEEEE. This CDR3 contains 13 residues. The DNA of the CDR3 is TGTGCCAGCACCGGACAGGTGGGGTATGGCTACACCTTC. Protein: CASTGQVGYGYTF.